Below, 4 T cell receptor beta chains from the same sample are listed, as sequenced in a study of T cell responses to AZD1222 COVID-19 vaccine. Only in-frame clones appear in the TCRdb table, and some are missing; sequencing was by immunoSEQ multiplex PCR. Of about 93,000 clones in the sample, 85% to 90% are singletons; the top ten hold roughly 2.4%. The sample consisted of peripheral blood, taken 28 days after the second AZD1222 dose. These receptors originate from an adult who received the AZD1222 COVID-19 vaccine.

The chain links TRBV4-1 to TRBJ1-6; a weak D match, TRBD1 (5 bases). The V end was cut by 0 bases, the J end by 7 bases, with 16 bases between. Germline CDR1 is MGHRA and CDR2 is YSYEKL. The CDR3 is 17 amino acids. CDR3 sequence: CASSQEVGVGQNSPLHF. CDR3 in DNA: TGCGCCAGCAGCCAAGAGGTGGGGGTAGGGCAGAATTCACCCCTCCACTTT.

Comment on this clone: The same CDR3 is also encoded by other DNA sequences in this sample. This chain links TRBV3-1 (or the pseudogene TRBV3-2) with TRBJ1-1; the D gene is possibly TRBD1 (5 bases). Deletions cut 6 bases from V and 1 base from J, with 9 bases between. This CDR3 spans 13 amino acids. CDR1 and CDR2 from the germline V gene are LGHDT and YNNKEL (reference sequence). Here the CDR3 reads CASRSRGNTEAFF. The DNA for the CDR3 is TGTGCCAGCAGGTCGAGGGGGAACACTGAAGCTTTCTTT.

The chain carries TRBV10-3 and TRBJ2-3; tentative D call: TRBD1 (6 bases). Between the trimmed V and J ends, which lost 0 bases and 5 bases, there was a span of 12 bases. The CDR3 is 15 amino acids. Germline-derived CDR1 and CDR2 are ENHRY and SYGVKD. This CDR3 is CAISESGGRLDTQYF. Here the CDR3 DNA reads TGTGCCATCAGTGAGTCTGGGGGCCGACTAGATACGCAGTATTTT.

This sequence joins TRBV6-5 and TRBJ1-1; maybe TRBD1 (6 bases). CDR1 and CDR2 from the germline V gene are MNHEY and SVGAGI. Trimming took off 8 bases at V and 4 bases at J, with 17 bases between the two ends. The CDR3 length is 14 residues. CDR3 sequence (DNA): TGTGCCAGCGCACAGGGAGGCAGAGGCACTGAAGCTTTCTTT. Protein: CASAQGGRGTEAFF.